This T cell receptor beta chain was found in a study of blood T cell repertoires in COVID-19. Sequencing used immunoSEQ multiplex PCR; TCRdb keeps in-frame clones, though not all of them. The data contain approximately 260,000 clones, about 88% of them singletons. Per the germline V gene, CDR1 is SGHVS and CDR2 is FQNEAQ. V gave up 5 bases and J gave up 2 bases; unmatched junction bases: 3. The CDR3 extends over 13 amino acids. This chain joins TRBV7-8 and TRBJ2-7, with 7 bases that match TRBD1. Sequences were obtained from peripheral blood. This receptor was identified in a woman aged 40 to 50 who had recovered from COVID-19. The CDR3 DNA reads TGTGCCAGCAGCCGACAGGGCCCCTACGAGCAGTACTTC. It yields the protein CASSRQGPYEQYF.